A selection of T cell receptor beta chains follows, all from one sample in a study of T-cell memory formation after mild COVID-19. TCRdb called the 5' RACE reads again in MiXCR, with one record for every CDR3 protein. The data hold approximately 89,000 distinct CDR3 sequences, with nearly 25% observed a single time. The sequenced sample was PBMCs or a T cell subset sorted from them (not recorded which). Source of these receptors: a man between 18 and 35 years old who had mild COVID-19 (a few samples of this study predate the infection). Cell type and time point are not known. CDR3s include the opening cysteine and the closing phenylalanine or tryptophan. A D gene is named only where the DNA matches it firmly. The size of a clone is reported for some rows only, either as once, few or many, or as a class for expanded clones.

d_call	v_call	j_call	clone_size	cdr3_nt	cdr3_aa
.	TRBV7-2	TRBJ1-2	few	TGTGCCAGCAGCCCCCGATGGGAGGGCGGAGGCTACACCTTC	CASSPRWEGGGYTF
TRBD1	TRBV6-5	TRBJ1-5	.	TGTGCCAGCAGTTCAACACAGGGGCTTGGCTATCAGCCCCAGCATTTT	CASSSTQGLGYQPQHF
.	TRBV6-6	TRBJ1-6	.	TGTGCCAGCAGTTACTCGACAGATAATTCACCCCTCCACTTT	CASSYSTDNSPLHF
.	TRBV7-2	TRBJ2-1	.	TGTGCCAGCAGCTTAGCGGTGGTTAGCTCCTACAATGAGCAGTTCTTC	CASSLAVVSSYNEQFF
.	TRBV7-9	TRBJ1-2	.	TGTGCCAGCAGTTGGGGGGAGGACTATGGCTACACCTTC	CASSWGEDYGYTF
.	TRBV7-6	TRBJ2-2	few	TGTGCCAGCAGCTTAACGCCCGGGCGGATCGGGGAGCTGTTTTTT	CASSLTPGRIGELFF
.	TRBV7-9	TRBJ2-5	once	TGTGCCAGCAGCCCCAGAGGGACTTCACAAGAGACCCAGTACTTC	CASSPRGTSQETQYF
.	TRBV15	TRBJ2-2	.	TGTGCCACCGGATGGCGGGGGAACACCGGGGAGCTGTTTTTT	CATGWRGNTGELFF
TRBD1	TRBV10-3	TRBJ1-2	.	TGTGCCATCAGTGAGACATCGGGACAGGGTGCCTATGGCTACACCTTC	CAISETSGQGAYGYTF
.	TRBV28	TRBJ1-1	.	TGTGCCAGCAGGCCCCTGATGGGGAACACTGAAGCTTTCTTT	CASRPLMGNTEAFF
TRBD1	TRBV9	TRBJ2-7	.	TGTGCCAGCAGCGTAGAAGGGGGCGCAACCTACGAGCAGTACTTC	CASSVEGGATYEQYF
TRBD2	TRBV20-1	TRBJ2-7	.	TGCAGTGCTAGAGGCCCAGCGGGGGGGCGCTCCTACGAGCAGTACTTC	CSARGPAGGRSYEQYF
.	TRBV9	TRBJ1-2	.	TGTGCCAGCAGCGTAGGGGGGACCGCTTCTATCACCTTC	CASSVGGTASITF
TRBD1	TRBV7-9	TRBJ1-1	few	TGTGCCGGGGGGACAGGGTCCCTTGAAGCTTTCTTT	CAGGTGSLEAFF
.	TRBV11-2	TRBJ2-6	.	TGTGCCAGCAGCTCACCCCCAGGGCCCGGGGCCAACGTCCTGACTTTC	CASSSPPGPGANVLTF
.	TRBV7-9	TRBJ2-2	.	TGTGCCAGCAGCACGTTTCTAGGGAGGAACACCGGGGAGCTGTTTTTT	CASSTFLGRNTGELFF
.	TRBV5-1	TRBJ2-2	few	TGCGCCAGCAGCTTGGGTCAGAAACCCGGGGAGCTGTTTTTT	CASSLGQKPGELFF
.	TRBV14	TRBJ2-7	few	TGTGCCAGCAGCCCCCGGGACTTCCTCCCCAACGAGCAGTACTTC	CASSPRDFLPNEQYF
TRBD2	TRBV4-3	TRBJ2-1	.	TGCGCCAGCAGCCAAGGGGCGGGGGGTGTCGATGAGCAGTTCTTC	CASSQGAGGVDEQFF
.	TRBV6-5	TRBJ1-4	.	TGTGCCAGCAGAGGGGAGACAATGGCAACTAATGAAAAACTGTTTTTT	CASRGETMATNEKLFF
TRBD1	TRBV24-1	TRBJ2-5	.	TGTGCCACCAGTGCTCCCGGGACAGAAGAGACCCAGTACTTC	CATSAPGTEETQYF
.	TRBV4-2	TRBJ2-1	.	TGTGCCAGCAGCCAAGCCGGGGACGGGACGGAGCAGTTCTTC	CASSQAGDGTEQFF
.	TRBV30	TRBJ2-7	.	TGTGCCTGGAGGGCGGCGAGCTCCTACGAGCAGTACTTC	CAWRAASSYEQYF
TRBD1	TRBV10-3	TRBJ2-5	few	TGTGCCATCCGCGCGGACAGGGGGTTCCAAGAGACCCAGTACTTC	CAIRADRGFQETQYF
.	TRBV7-3	TRBJ2-1	few	TGTGCCAGCAGCTTGGGACCCCAACCCCGCTACAATGAGCAGTTCTTC	CASSLGPQPRYNEQFF
TRBD2	TRBV7-6	TRBJ2-2	.	TGTGCCAGCAGCCACCTGACTAGCGAGCTGTTTTTT	CASSHLTSELFF